The text below deals with one T cell receptor beta chain. The antigen remains unidentified. These data come from a study of identical twins. Whole-study results and caveats: Excess sharing between twins was weaker in beta out-of-frame sequences.

cDNA molecules carried unique molecular identifiers, and template switching added a universal primer site. TCRdb re-called the 5' RACE reads through MiXCR, storing one row per CDR3 protein. The sample has hundreds of thousands of distinct CDR3 sequences; roughly 8.6% are singletons. There are 14 residues in the CDR3. With 5 bases removed from V and 2 bases from J, the gap between germline ends came to 13 bases. From germline, CDR1 is MDHEN and CDR2 SYDVKM. This sample was shared with a second study, whose subject was yellow fever vaccine responses in identical twins.

The genes are TRBV28 and TRBJ2-7; D may be TRBD2 (5 bases). What was sequenced was memory (CD45RO+) T cells sorted from blood. This TCR was sampled from a woman between 18 and 30 years old in good health. The CDR3 sequence: CASSPSHLTYEQYV. CDR3 nucleotides: TGTGCCAGCAGTCCTAGCCATCTCACCTACGAGCAGTACGTC.